The clone carrying this TCR beta chain was seen just once. This sample is drawn from a study of blood T cell repertoires in COVID-19. Study details: Specimens from acute and convalescent COVID-19 originated in the United States, Italy and Spain. Sample material is recorded as cDNA or gDNA derived from T cells, B-cell-depleted T cells, or PBMCs.

The V gene lost 6 bases and the J gene lost 2 bases, with 17 bases spanning the gap. The CDR3 loop spans 16 amino acids. The V gene's germline CDR1 is SEHNR and CDR2 FQNEAQ (reference sequence). Original methodology: Amplification of reference gene primers was used by the study to estimate nucleated cell counts. The data were produced by immunoSEQ multiplex PCR, yet TCRdb's version contains in-frame clones alone and is incomplete. V and J calls and clone size are copied from that table; D and trimming were computed from the DNA. The sample lists about 80,000 clones; 87% were seen once. This TCR was sampled from a woman of 80 years or more with active or convalescent COVID-19. The sequenced material came from peripheral blood. This chain connects TRBV7-9 to TRBJ2-1, with a tentative D call TRBD2 (6 bases). CDR3 nucleotides: TGTGCCAGCAGACCCGTGTCCGGGGGAACCTACAATGAGCAGTTCTTC. This translates into CASRPVSGGTYNEQFF.